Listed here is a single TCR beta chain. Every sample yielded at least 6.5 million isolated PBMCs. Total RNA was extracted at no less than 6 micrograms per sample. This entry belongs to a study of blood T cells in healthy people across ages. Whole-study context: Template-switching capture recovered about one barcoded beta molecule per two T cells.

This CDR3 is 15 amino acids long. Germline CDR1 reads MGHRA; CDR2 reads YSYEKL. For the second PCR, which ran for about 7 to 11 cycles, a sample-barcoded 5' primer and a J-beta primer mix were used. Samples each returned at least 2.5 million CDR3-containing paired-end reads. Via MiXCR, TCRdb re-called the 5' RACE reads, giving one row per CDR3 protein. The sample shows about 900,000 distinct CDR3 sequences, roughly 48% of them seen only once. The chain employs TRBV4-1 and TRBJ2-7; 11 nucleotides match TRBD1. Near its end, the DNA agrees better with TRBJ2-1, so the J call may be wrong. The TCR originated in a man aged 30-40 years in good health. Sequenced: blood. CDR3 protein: CASSHGTGGLNEQFF. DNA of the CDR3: TGCGCCAGCAGCCACGGGACAGGGGGTTTGAATGAGCAGTTCTTC.